This is a list of T cell receptor beta chains from one sample in a study of blood T cell repertoires in COVID-19. Produced via immunoSEQ multiplex PCR; TCRdb's table is partial and in-frame only. The data hold tens of thousands of clones, with 70% to 80% observed a single time. Source material: peripheral blood. Source of these receptors: a human donor in a cohort sampled during active COVID-19. The CDR3 runs from the conserved cysteine through the conserved F or W. A D gene is named only where the DNA matches it firmly. Clone size is given for some rows only: seen once, a few or many times, or a class if the clone is expanded.

v_gene	abundance	d_gene	j_gene	CDR3aa	CDR3nt
TRBV5-6	many	.	TRBJ2-5	CASSPEGTTGETQYF	TGTGCCAGCAGCCCCGAAGGGACAACGGGGGAGACCCAGTACTTC
TRBV28	.	TRBD2	TRBJ2-3	CASSLYGTSGSRRGDTQYF	TGTGCCAGCAGTTTGTACGGGACTAGCGGGAGCAGAAGAGGAGATACGCAGTATTTT
TRBV3-1/TRBV3-2	.	TRBD2	TRBJ2-3	CASSPTSGSGNTQYF	TGTGCCAGCAGTCCAACTAGCGGGAGCGGAAATACGCAGTATTTT
TRBV27	.	TRBD2	TRBJ2-3	CASNSLATVTDTQYF	TGTGCCAGCAACTCACTAGCGACTGTCACAGATACGCAGTATTTT
TRBV7-6	.	.	TRBJ2-2	CASSPIEGASTGELFF	TGTGCCAGCAGCCCCATAGAGGGAGCGAGCACCGGGGAGCTGTTTTTT
TRBV6-5	.	.	TRBJ2-7	CASSRQAQSSYEQYF	TGTGCCAGCAGCAGACAGGCACAAAGCTCCTACGAGCAGTACTTC
TRBV7-2	.	.	TRBJ2-7	CASSLAAGYEQYF	TGTGCCAGCAGCTTAGCAGCGGGTTACGAGCAGTACTTC
TRBV9	.	TRBD2	TRBJ2-1	CASSPGTTLREYSEQFF	TGTGCCAGCAGCCCCGGAACTACCCTGCGGGAGTACAGTGAGCAGTTCTTC
TRBV24-1	.	.	TRBJ2-1	CATSGSFIGNEQFF	TGTGCCACCAGCGGGAGTTTCATCGGCAATGAGCAGTTCTTC
TRBV5-1	.	.	TRBJ2-7	CASSPEGGPRGNEQYF	TGCGCCAGCAGCCCGGAAGGGGGACCTCGTGGGAACGAGCAGTACTTC
TRBV6-2/TRBV6-3	.	.	TRBJ1-1	CASSIYTEAFF	TGTGCCAGCAGCATATACACTGAAGCTTTCTTT
TRBV4-1	.	TRBD1	TRBJ2-7	CASSQVTGGTYEQYF	TGCGCCAGCAGCCAAGTGACAGGGGGAACCTACGAGCAGTACTTC
TRBV5-6	.	.	TRBJ1-5	CASSSSTGPNQPQHF	TGTGCCAGCAGCAGTTCGACAGGACCGAATCAGCCCCAGCATTTT
TRBV7-8	few	.	TRBJ1-2	CASSFERMRQSYGYTF	TGTGCCAGCAGCTTCGAGAGGATGCGACAGTCCTATGGCTACACCTTC
TRBV6-4	.	TRBD1	TRBJ2-2	CASSRTGDTGELFF	TGTGCCAGCAGTCGGACAGGGGACACCGGGGAGCTGTTTTTT
TRBV9	.	TRBD1	TRBJ1-4	CASSVEGGYNEKLFF	TGTGCCAGCAGCGTAGAAGGGGGCTATAATGAAAAACTGTTTTTT
TRBV6-5	.	.	TRBJ2-7	CASKGRGYEQYF	TGTGCCAGCAAGGGCAGGGGATACGAGCAGTACTTC
TRBV7-2	.	.	TRBJ2-1	CASSTRPRDYNEQFF	TGTGCCAGCAGCACCCGCCCCCGGGACTACAATGAGCAGTTCTTC
TRBV5-6	.	.	TRBJ2-7	CASSKPTETYEQYF	TGTGCCAGCAGCAAACCGACAGAGACCTACGAGCAGTACTTC
TRBV28	.	.	TRBJ1-5	CASVPQTAGNQPQHF	TGTGCCAGCGTACCCCAGACTGCCGGGAATCAGCCCCAGCATTTT
TRBV11-3	.	.	TRBJ2-7	CASKVGSQPWDEQYF	TGTGCCAGCAAGGTCGGGAGCCAGCCCTGGGACGAGCAGTACTTC
TRBV6-2/TRBV6-3	.	.	TRBJ2-3	CASSPLGGTDTQYF	TGTGCCAGCAGCCCCTTAGGGGGCACAGATACGCAGTATTTT
TRBV18	.	TRBD2	TRBJ2-2	CASSPLSPTSGRWTGELFF	TGTGCCAGCTCACCTTTAAGCCCGACTAGCGGGAGGTGGACCGGGGAGCTGTTTTTT
TRBV6-2/TRBV6-3	.	.	TRBJ2-3	CASSFEGHASNTQYF	TGTGCCAGCAGTTTCGAGGGACACGCATCTAATACGCAGTATTTT
TRBV28	.	.	TRBJ1-5	CASSLLAAGLGNQPQHF	TGTGCCAGCAGTTTATTGGCGGCGGGGCTGGGGAATCAGCCCCAGCATTTT
TRBV30	once	.	TRBJ1-1	CAWTIGLGGTEAFF	TGTGCCTGGACAATTGGGTTGGGGGGCACTGAAGCTTTCTTT
TRBV27	.	.	TRBJ2-5	CASSGRIRQETQYF	TGTGCCAGCAGTGGCCGAATCAGACAAGAGACCCAGTACTTC
TRBV11-2	.	TRBD1	TRBJ2-7	CASSLPPYDLTGTHEQYF	TGTGCCAGCAGCTTACCTCCGTACGATTTGACAGGGACCCACGAGCAGTACTTC
TRBV30	.	TRBD2	TRBJ2-1	CACSTSGNVNEQFF	TGTGCCTGTTCGACTAGCGGGAACGTTAATGAGCAGTTCTTC
TRBV19	.	TRBD1	TRBJ1-6	CASSLGTENSPLHF	TGTGCCAGTAGTCTCGGGACAGAGAATTCACCCCTCCACTTT
TRBV19	.	TRBD2	TRBJ2-3	CASSMKGQGLGLAGADTQYF	TGTGCCAGTAGTATGAAAGGACAGGGGCTCGGACTAGCGGGGGCAGATACGCAGTATTTT
TRBV7-9	few	.	TRBJ1-2	CASRRESGYGYTF	TGTGCCAGCCGCCGTGAGAGCGGCTATGGCTACACCTTC
TRBV2	.	TRBD1	TRBJ2-5	CASRGDRQQETQYF	TGTGCCAGCAGGGGGGACAGACAACAAGAGACCCAGTACTTC
TRBV6-5	.	.	TRBJ2-2	CATGQQQGTGELFF	TGTGCCACAGGTCAGCAGCAAGGCACCGGGGAGCTGTTTTTT
TRBV29-1	.	.	TRBJ2-1	CSVEKQGRGFYNEQFF	TGCAGCGTTGAAAAACAGGGAAGAGGGTTTTACAATGAGCAGTTCTTC
TRBV28	few	TRBD1	TRBJ2-1	CASMPPGQGAGDERFF	TGTGCCAGCATGCCACCTGGACAGGGGGCGGGCGATGAGCGGTTCTTC
TRBV5-4	.	TRBD2	TRBJ2-2	CASSGLAGANTGELFF	TGTGCCAGCAGCGGACTAGCGGGAGCGAACACCGGGGAGCTGTTTTTT
TRBV25-1	many	.	TRBJ1-3	CASSEERTGNTIYF	TGTGCCAGCAGTGAAGAGAGGACTGGAAACACCATATATTTT
TRBV5-4	once	TRBD2	TRBJ2-3	CASSGRASGTDTQYF	TGTGCCAGCAGCGGGAGGGCTAGCGGCACAGATACGCAGTATTTT